These T cell receptor beta chains were read from a single sample in a study of Siglec-9 on CD8 T cells in melanoma. The method was immunoSEQ multiplex PCR; TCRdb's version includes in-frame clones alone and lacks a portion of them. The sample consists of roughly 35,000 clones, about 86% of them appearing once. Material: Siglec-9- CD8+ T cells sorted from blood. The receptors here all came from a human donor in good health. Both conserved end residues are part of each CDR3. A D gene is named only where the DNA matches it firmly. Rows may omit the clone size; those that give it use once, few, many or a size class.

J gene: TRBJ1-1; clone size: NA; D gene: NA; V gene: TRBV30; CDR3 protein: CAWSIRNTEAFF; CDR3 DNA: TGTGCCTGGAGTATTAGGAACACTGAAGCTTTCTTT
J gene: TRBJ2-7; clone size: NA; D gene: NA; V gene: TRBV27; CDR3 protein: CASSGLKNEQYF; CDR3 DNA: TGTGCCAGCAGCGGCTTGAAGAACGAGCAGTACTTC
J gene: TRBJ1-1; clone size: NA; D gene: NA; V gene: TRBV27; CDR3 protein: CASGFSPEAFF; CDR3 DNA: TGTGCCAGCGGCTTTTCCCCTGAAGCTTTCTTT
J gene: TRBJ1-1; clone size: NA; D gene: NA; V gene: TRBV19; CDR3 protein: CASSIEPGLGTEAFF; CDR3 DNA: TGTGCCAGTAGTATAGAACCGGGTTTAGGAACTGAAGCTTTCTTT
J gene: TRBJ2-5; clone size: NA; D gene: NA; V gene: TRBV6-6; CDR3 protein: CASRLDGVWETQYF; CDR3 DNA: TGTGCCAGCAGACTGGACGGGGTTTGGGAGACCCAGTACTTC
J gene: TRBJ2-7; clone size: NA; D gene: NA; V gene: TRBV10-1; CDR3 protein: CASSAGVSHEQYF; CDR3 DNA: TGCGCCAGCAGTGCGGGGGTTTCCCACGAGCAGTACTTC
J gene: TRBJ2-1; clone size: NA; D gene: NA; V gene: TRBV7-2; CDR3 protein: CASSLAWVGEQFF; CDR3 DNA: TGTGCCAGCAGCTTAGCGTGGGTGGGTGAGCAGTTCTTC
J gene: TRBJ2-2; clone size: NA; D gene: NA; V gene: TRBV6-1; CDR3 protein: CASSDLNGELFF; CDR3 DNA: TGTGCCAGCAGTGACTTAAACGGGGAGCTGTTTTTT
J gene: TRBJ2-2; clone size: NA; D gene: TRBD1; V gene: TRBV7-6; CDR3 protein: CASGKQGARTGELFF; CDR3 DNA: TGTGCCAGCGGAAAACAGGGGGCGAGGACCGGGGAGCTGTTTTTT
J gene: TRBJ1-5; clone size: once; D gene: NA; V gene: TRBV11-3; CDR3 protein: CASSLEFGTENSNQPQHF; CDR3 DNA: TGTGCCAGCAGCTTAGAGTTCGGGACGGAGAATAGCAATCAGCCCCAGCATTTT
J gene: TRBJ2-7; clone size: NA; D gene: NA; V gene: TRBV19; CDR3 protein: CASTAAGSYEQYF; CDR3 DNA: TGTGCCAGTACTGCGGCGGGGTCGTACGAGCAGTACTTC
J gene: TRBJ2-1; clone size: NA; D gene: TRBD2; V gene: TRBV6-6; CDR3 protein: CASINGLAGNEQFF; CDR3 DNA: TGTGCCAGCATCAACGGACTAGCAGGCAATGAGCAGTTCTTC
J gene: TRBJ1-6; clone size: few; D gene: NA; V gene: TRBV10-3; CDR3 protein: CAISERQLNSPLHF; CDR3 DNA: TGTGCCATCAGTGAAAGACAGCTCAATTCACCCCTCCACTTT
J gene: TRBJ2-3; clone size: once; D gene: NA; V gene: TRBV7-9; CDR3 protein: CASADGGGYTDTQYF; CDR3 DNA: TGTGCCAGCGCGGACGGGGGAGGTTACACAGATACGCAGTATTTT
J gene: TRBJ2-5; clone size: NA; D gene: NA; V gene: TRBV7-8; CDR3 protein: CASSFRRATQETQYF; CDR3 DNA: TGTGCCAGCAGCTTTAGGAGGGCGACACAAGAGACCCAGTACTTC
J gene: TRBJ2-3; clone size: NA; D gene: TRBD2; V gene: TRBV28; CDR3 protein: CASSSRGGLAVITDTQYF; CDR3 DNA: TGTGCCAGCAGTTCGAGGGGCGGACTAGCGGTTATCACAGATACGCAGTATTTT
J gene: TRBJ2-7; clone size: NA; D gene: NA; V gene: TRBV28; CDR3 protein: CASSLSLGQTGQPYEQYF; CDR3 DNA: TGTGCCAGCAGTTTATCCCTGGGACAAACCGGGCAACCCTACGAGCAGTACTTC
J gene: TRBJ2-3; clone size: NA; D gene: TRBD1; V gene: TRBV6-4; CDR3 protein: CASSAGTGGGDTQYF; CDR3 DNA: TGTGCCAGCAGTGCCGGGACAGGGGGCGGAGATACGCAGTATTTT
J gene: TRBJ2-1; clone size: NA; D gene: NA; V gene: TRBV19; CDR3 protein: CASRFSPSSSYNEQFF; CDR3 DNA: TGTGCCAGTAGGTTCTCGCCCTCGAGCTCCTACAATGAGCAGTTCTTC
J gene: TRBJ1-1; clone size: NA; D gene: NA; V gene: TRBV10-3; CDR3 protein: CAISEIEGNTEAFF; CDR3 DNA: TGTGCCATCAGTGAGATCGAGGGGAACACTGAAGCTTTCTTT
J gene: TRBJ1-5; clone size: few; D gene: NA; V gene: TRBV27; CDR3 protein: CASSSRGVGQPQHF; CDR3 DNA: TGTGCCAGCAGTTCCCGCGGGGTGGGTCAGCCCCAGCATTTT
J gene: TRBJ2-2; clone size: NA; D gene: TRBD2; V gene: TRBV7-9; CDR3 protein: CASSASGRGNTGELFF; CDR3 DNA: TGTGCCAGCAGCGCAAGCGGGAGGGGTAACACCGGGGAGCTGTTTTTT
J gene: TRBJ1-1; clone size: NA; D gene: NA; V gene: TRBV19; CDR3 protein: CASSNSMNTEAFF; CDR3 DNA: TGTGCCAGTAGTAACAGCATGAACACTGAAGCTTTCTTT
J gene: TRBJ2-7; clone size: NA; D gene: NA; V gene: TRBV6-1; CDR3 protein: CASNEETASSYEQYF; CDR3 DNA: TGTGCCAGCAATGAGGAGACGGCTAGCTCCTACGAGCAGTACTTC
J gene: TRBJ1-1; clone size: NA; D gene: NA; V gene: TRBV6-5; CDR3 protein: CASSLGSGNTEAFF; CDR3 DNA: TGTGCCAGCAGTCTCGGGTCGGGGAACACTGAAGCTTTCTTT